Following are 26 T cell receptor beta chains from one sample sequenced in a study of T cells in tumors after PD-1 blockade. Only in-frame clones appear in the TCRdb table, and some are missing; sequencing was by immunoSEQ multiplex PCR. The sample has roughly 4,200 clones, approximately 71% seen once; the top ten hold roughly 13%. This material consisted of tumor tissue, taken before anti-PD-1 treatment. All receptors come from a human donor with basal cell carcinoma.

The V call is TRBV30, the J call TRBJ2-6; D is ambiguous. The germline V gene encodes CDR1 GTSNPN and CDR2 SVGIG (reference sequence). Trimming shortened V by 3 bases and J by 2 bases, and 17 bases separated the two germline ends. This CDR3 has 17 residues. CDR3 amino acids: CAWRVGGPNAGANVLTF. CDR3 sequence (DNA): TGTGCCTGGAGGGTGGGTGGACCGAACGCTGGGGCCAACGTCCTGACTTTC.

The chain recombines TRBV9 with TRBJ2-7; 9 positions match TRBD2. This CDR3 has 15 residues. The V and J ends lost 5 bases and 5 bases, in that order; junction bases with no gene match: 11. Germline CDR1 is SGDLS and CDR2 is YYNGEE. DNA of the CDR3: TGTGCCAGCAGTCCAGCAGGCGGGGGGGCCAACGAGCAGTACTTC. It yields the protein CASSPAGGGANEQYF.

The CDR3 DNA follows: TGTGCCAGCAGCTTAGGGGACAGGGGGCTGGACATTCAGTACTTC. Translated: CASSLGDRGLDIQYF. This rearrangement joins TRBV11-1 to TRBJ2-4, with 12 positions matching TRBD1. The CDR3 totals 15 residues. J was trimmed by 8 bases and V by 1 base; bases with no gene match: 3. Per germline, CDR1 SGHAT and CDR2 FQDESV (reference sequence).

This clone is classed as large (0.1 to 1%). The J gene is TRBJ1-2, the V gene TRBV25-1; D possibly corresponds to TRBD1 (5 bases). This CDR3 is built from 13 residues. The germline CDR1 and CDR2 sequences are MGHDK and SYGVNS. V was cut by 2 bases and J by 8 bases, with 12 bases left in between. The DNA for the CDR3 is TGTGCCAGCAGTGAACCTCACCAGGGAGGCTACACCTTC. It codes for CASSEPHQGGYTF.

The chain has TRBV18 and TRBJ2-2, with D hard to call. The CDR3 loop spans 14 amino acids. Trimming stripped 0 bases from V and 9 bases from J, with 11 bases between. In germline, CDR1 is KGHSH, CDR2 LQKENI. The CDR3 sequence is CASSPPTKGRELFF. CDR3 coding DNA: TGTGCCAGCTCACCACCGACCAAGGGCCGGGAGCTGTTTTTT.

This chain connects TRBV11-3 to TRBJ2-3, with unresolved D. There are 16 residues in the CDR3. V was trimmed by 5 bases and J by 1 base, leaving 16 bases between them. In germline, CDR1 is SGHNT, CDR2 YENEEA. The CDR3 here is CASSENSWKRTDTQYF. The CDR3 region has the DNA TGTGCCAGCAGCGAAAACTCCTGGAAACGCACAGATACGCAGTATTTT.

This sequence joins TRBV7-9 and TRBJ1-1; D is uncertain. The CDR3 length is 14 residues. Looked up from germline, CDR1 is SEHNR and CDR2 is FQNEAQ (reference sequence). V lost 5 bases to trimming and J lost 1 base, with 11 bases between them. The CDR3 loop reads CASSPPVGNTEAFF. The CDR3 nucleotides are TGTGCCAGCAGCCCTCCAGTGGGGAACACTGAAGCTTTCTTT.

The rearrangement joins TRBV27 to TRBJ2-3; TRBD1 matches 8 bases. V lost 4 bases to trimming and J lost 3 bases; unmatched junction nucleotides: 6. In germline, CDR1 is MNHEY, CDR2 SMNVEV (reference sequence). CDR3 length: 15 residues. The CDR3 spells CASSSRRQGTDTQYF. The DNA for the CDR3 is TGTGCCAGCAGTTCTAGGCGACAGGGGACAGATACGCAGTATTTT.

V is TRBV10-3 and J is TRBJ2-2, with 7 nucleotides matching TRBD1. The junction had 3 bases not matched to a gene; V was cut back by 5 bases and J by 0 bases. The germline V gene has CDR1 ENHRY and CDR2 SYGVKD. The CDR3 covers 15 residues. CDR3 region: CAISKDRSNTGELFF. The DNA for the CDR3 is TGTGCCATCAGTAAGGACAGGTCGAACACCGGGGAGCTGTTTTTT.

The chain's CDR3 is CASSPTIGTGETQYF. CDR3 sequence (DNA): TGTGCCAGCTCACCTACAATAGGGACGGGAGAGACCCAGTACTTC. The J gene is TRBJ2-5, the V gene TRBV18, with D tentatively TRBD1 or TRBD2 (5 bases each). Germline V lookup: CDR1 KGHSH, CDR2 LQKENI. The length of the CDR3 is 15 residues. V dropped 3 bases and J dropped 4 bases, with 15 bases sitting between them.

A few counts support this clone. CDR3 DNA: TGTGCCAGTAGTAGTGCAGCGGCTAATTCACCCCTCCACTTT. This encodes CASSSAAANSPLHF. The V gene is TRBV19, the J gene TRBJ1-6; D unclear. Germline CDR1 and CDR2: LNHDA and SQIVND (reference sequence). There are 14 residues in the CDR3. Trimming shortened V by 4 bases and J by 6 bases, and 10 bases separated the two germline ends.

The genes are TRBV6-2 or TRBV6-3 and TRBJ2-3, with a possible D match to TRBD2 (5 bases). Trimming took off 4 bases at V and 0 bases at J, with 14 bases between the two ends. Germline V CDR1 and CDR2: MNHEY, SVGEGT. The CDR3 runs to 16 residues. The CDR3 DNA reads TGTGCCAGCAGTTTAATAGCGAGGACTAGCACAGATACGCAGTATTTT. Encoded protein: CASSLIARTSTDTQYF.

This clone turned up a few times. This chain links TRBV6-6 with TRBJ2-7; the match to TRBD2 covers 7 bases. The length of the CDR3 is 13 residues. Trimming cost V 6 bases and J 9 bases; bases outside gene matches: 11. In germline, CDR1 is MNHNY, CDR2 SVGAGI (reference sequence). CDR3 sequence (DNA): TGTGCCAGCAGCGCTTCTAGCGGCACGACGCAGTACTTC. Protein product: CASSASSGTTQYF.

The rearrangement links TRBV7-3 to TRBJ2-3, with D tentatively TRBD2 (6 bases). The CDR3 totals 15 residues. Trimming removed 0 bases at V and 8 bases at J, with 15 bases between. Germline-derived CDR1 and CDR2 are SGHTA and FQGTGA. Written as DNA, the CDR3 is TGTGCCAGCAGCTTAACTAGCGGTCCTTCCCTTACGCAGTATTTT. Protein product: CASSLTSGPSLTQYF.

In its sample, this clone was seen once. The chain is built from TRBV7-2 and TRBJ2-5; TRBD2 agrees at 7 bases. The CDR3 contains 16 residues. Losses at the gene ends were 11 bases for V and 2 bases for J; bases not matched to a gene: 17. Germline-derived CDR1 and CDR2 are SGHTA and FQGNSA. CDR3 residues: CASARSPGGGQETQYF. CDR3 coding DNA: TGTGCCTCAGCCCGTTCCCCGGGCGGGGGTCAAGAGACCCAGTACTTC.

This clone has only a few counts. The rearrangement joins TRBV6-5 to TRBJ2-7; D gene unclear. The CDR3 totals 12 residues. Per germline, CDR1 MNHEY and CDR2 SVGAGI. V dropped 5 bases and J dropped 6 bases, with 11 bases sitting between them. As DNA, the CDR3 is TGTGCCAGCAGTCCCGGCTATTCCGAGCAGTACTTC. It translates to CASSPGYSEQYF.

This clone was observed a single time. This chain joins TRBV6-2 or TRBV6-3 and TRBJ2-6; D gene uncertain. Germline lookup yields CDR1 MNHEY and CDR2 SVGEGT. The CDR3 has 16 residues. V shed 2 bases and J shed 1 base, with 9 bases lying between them. Written as DNA, the CDR3 is TGTGCCAGCAGTTACCTACGACTTTCTGGGGCCAACGTCCTGACTTTC. This translates into CASSYLRLSGANVLTF.

The rearrangement links TRBV6-2 or TRBV6-3 to TRBJ1-5, with 12 bases aligning to TRBD1. V gave up 0 bases and J gave up 4 bases; unmatched junction bases: 4. The germline V gene has CDR1 MNHEY and CDR2 SVGEGT. The CDR3 contains 17 residues. The CDR3 DNA follows: TGTGCCAGCAGTTACTCCGGGACAGGGGGCCAGAATCAGCCCCAGCATTTT. Its protein product is CASSYSGTGGQNQPQHF.

This clone is categorized as large (0.1 to 1%). The genes are TRBV6-6 and TRBJ1-5; D uncertain. CDR1 MNHNY and CDR2 SVGAGI come from the germline V gene (reference sequence). Trimming took 5 bases from V and 4 from J, leaving 9 bases between them. The length of the CDR3 is 13 residues. The CDR3 here is CASSDISNQPQHF. The CDR3 nucleotides are TGTGCCAGCAGTGACATTTCTAATCAGCCCCAGCATTTT.

The chain carries TRBV6-2 or TRBV6-3 and TRBJ2-3; D is perhaps TRBD1 (6 bases). V lost 6 bases to trimming and J lost 8 bases, with 21 bases between them. CDR1 is MNHEY, CDR2 SVGEGT, per germline. There are 15 residues in the CDR3. In DNA form, the CDR3 reads TGTGCCAGCAGCCACCCAGGGGCCACAGGGAGTACGCAGTATTTT. Protein product: CASSHPGATGSTQYF.

In this sample, this clone turned up once. The CDR3 bases are TGTGCCAGCTCACCGGCCAGGGGGAGGAACACTGAAGCTTTCTTT. Amino acid sequence: CASSPARGRNTEAFF. The rearrangement joins TRBV18 to TRBJ1-1, with 7 bases fitting TRBD1. Germline V gene lookup returns CDR1 KGHSH and CDR2 LQKENI. The CDR3 totals 15 residues. The junction had 5 bases not matched to a gene; V was cut back by 3 bases and J by 1 base.

This clone has a single count. CDR3 sequence reads: CASSQGYRQGLINSPLHF. The CDR3 bases are TGCGCCAGCAGCCAAGGGTATCGACAGGGTTTGATTAATTCACCCCTCCACTTT. V usage is TRBV4-3 and J usage is TRBJ1-6; 7 nucleotides match TRBD1. V shed 1 base, J shed 6 bases, and the junction held 12 bases outside the gene matches. The CDR3 is 18 amino acids. Germline lookup yields CDR1 LGHNA and CDR2 YSLEER.

This clone was detected only a few times. At one of its ends the junction is not consistent with the germline gene, which may arise from a read error. J is TRBJ1-1 and V is TRBV2; D might be TRBD1 (6 bases). This CDR3 has 11 amino acids. Germline CDR1 SNHLY, CDR2 FYNNEI. CDR3 nucleotides: TGTGCCGGCAGGGGGAACACTGAAGCTTTCTTT. Its translation is CAGRGNTEAFF. The full variable domain, rest sourced from reference TRBV2 and TRBJ1-1, is EPEVTQTPSHQVTQMGQEVILRCVPISNHLYFYWYRQILGQKVEFLVSFYNNEISEKSEIFDDQFSVERPDGSNFTLKIRSTKLEDSAMYFCAGRGNTEAFFGQGTRLTVV.

This clone was seen more than once but under ten times. This chain uses TRBV29-1 with TRBJ2-2; D call uncertain. The ends were cut back, 0 bases at V and 4 bases at J, with 6 bases in the middle. The CDR3 consists of 13 residues. Germline-derived CDR1 and CDR2 are SQVTM and ANQGSEA. The CDR3 nucleotides read TGCAGCGTTGAAGAGGGCCGCACCGGGGAGCTGTTTTTT. The encoded protein is CSVEEGRTGELFF.

The chain joins TRBV5-6 to TRBJ1-2, with 9 positions matching TRBD1. There are 14 residues in the CDR3. V shed 4 bases, J shed 1 base, and the junction held 2 bases outside the gene matches. Germline V lookup: CDR1 SGHDT, CDR2 YYEEEE. The CDR3 protein is CASSPGQGNYGYTF. Here the CDR3 DNA reads TGTGCCAGCAGCCCGGGACAGGGTAACTATGGCTACACCTTC. Full variable domain (remainder filled in from reference TRBV5-6 and TRBJ1-2): DAGVTQSPTHLIKTRGQQVTLRCSPKSGHDTVSWYQQALGQGPQFIFQYYEEEERQRGNFPDRFSGHQFPNYSSELNVNALLLGDSALYLCASSPGQGNYGYTFGSGTRLTVV.

V usage is TRBV2 and J usage is TRBJ2-7; possible D gene TRBD1, 5 bases. Germline V gene sequence: CDR1 SNHLY, CDR2 FYNNEI. V lost 7 bases and J lost 0, with 13 bases in between. The CDR3 spans 14 residues. CDR3 residues: CASTYDSSSYEQYF. CDR3 bases: TGTGCCAGCACCTACGACAGTAGCTCCTACGAGCAGTACTTC.